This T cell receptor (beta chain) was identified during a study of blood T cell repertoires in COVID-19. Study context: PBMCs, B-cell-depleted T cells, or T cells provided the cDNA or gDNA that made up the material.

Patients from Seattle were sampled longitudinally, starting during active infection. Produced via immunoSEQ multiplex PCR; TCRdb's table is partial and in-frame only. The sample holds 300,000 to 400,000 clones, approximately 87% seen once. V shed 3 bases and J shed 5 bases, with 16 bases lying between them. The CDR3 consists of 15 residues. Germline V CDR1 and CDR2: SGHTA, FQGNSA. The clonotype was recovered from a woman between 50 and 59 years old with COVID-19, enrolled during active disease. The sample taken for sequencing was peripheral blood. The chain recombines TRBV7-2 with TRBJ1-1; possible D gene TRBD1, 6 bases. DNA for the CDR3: TGTGCCAGCAGCTTCTTACAGGGTCCGGGAACTGAAGCTTTCTTT. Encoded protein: CASSFLQGPGTEAFF.